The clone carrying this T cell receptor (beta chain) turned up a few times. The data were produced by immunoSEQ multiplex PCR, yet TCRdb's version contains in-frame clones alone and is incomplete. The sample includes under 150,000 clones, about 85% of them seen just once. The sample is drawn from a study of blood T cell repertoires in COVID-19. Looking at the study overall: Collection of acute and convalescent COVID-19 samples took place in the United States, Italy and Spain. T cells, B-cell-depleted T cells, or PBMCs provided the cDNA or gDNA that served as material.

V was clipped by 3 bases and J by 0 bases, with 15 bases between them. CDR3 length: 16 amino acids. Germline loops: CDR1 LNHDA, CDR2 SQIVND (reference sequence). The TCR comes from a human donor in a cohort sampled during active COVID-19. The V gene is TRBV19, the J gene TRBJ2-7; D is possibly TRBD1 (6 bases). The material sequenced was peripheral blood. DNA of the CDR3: TGTGCCAGTAGTATGGGGGACACGCGATGCTCCTACGAGCAGTACGTC. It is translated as CASSMGDTRCSYEQYV.